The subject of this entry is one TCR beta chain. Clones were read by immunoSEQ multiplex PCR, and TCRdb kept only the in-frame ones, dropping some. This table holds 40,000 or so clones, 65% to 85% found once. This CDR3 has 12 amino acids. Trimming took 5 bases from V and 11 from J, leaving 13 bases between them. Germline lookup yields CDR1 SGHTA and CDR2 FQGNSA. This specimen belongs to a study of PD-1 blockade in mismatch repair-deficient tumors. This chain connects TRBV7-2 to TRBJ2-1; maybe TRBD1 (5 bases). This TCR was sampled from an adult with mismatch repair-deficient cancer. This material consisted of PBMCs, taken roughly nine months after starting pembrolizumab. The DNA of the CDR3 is TGTGCCAGCAGCAAAGGGGCGGAAAAGCAGTTCTTC. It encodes CASSKGAEKQFF.